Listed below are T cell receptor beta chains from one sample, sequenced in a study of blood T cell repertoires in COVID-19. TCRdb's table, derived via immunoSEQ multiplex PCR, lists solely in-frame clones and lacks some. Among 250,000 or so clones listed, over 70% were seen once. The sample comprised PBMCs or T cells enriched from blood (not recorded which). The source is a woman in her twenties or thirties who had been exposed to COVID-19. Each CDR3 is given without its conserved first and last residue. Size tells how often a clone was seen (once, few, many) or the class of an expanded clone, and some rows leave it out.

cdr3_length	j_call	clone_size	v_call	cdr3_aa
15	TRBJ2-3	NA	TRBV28	ASSGSGLAGVLDTQY
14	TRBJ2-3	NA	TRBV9	ASTQGGASPTDTQY
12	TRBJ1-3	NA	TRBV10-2	ASSDQVFGNTIY
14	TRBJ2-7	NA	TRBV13	ASSLGGRDVDYEQY
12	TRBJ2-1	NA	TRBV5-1	ASSLSGTPNEQF
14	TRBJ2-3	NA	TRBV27	ASSPPLGAPTDTQY
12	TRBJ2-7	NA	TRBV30	AWTRRDRGCEQY
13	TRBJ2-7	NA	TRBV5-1	ASSLQPGPTYEQY
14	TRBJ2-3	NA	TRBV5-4	ASSLGQSRGGDTQY
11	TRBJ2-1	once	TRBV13	ASSTQAENEQF
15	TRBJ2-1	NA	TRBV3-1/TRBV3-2	ASSQGQGLTVRNEQF
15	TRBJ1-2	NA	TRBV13	ASSSMGPGQINYGYT
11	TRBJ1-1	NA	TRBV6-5	ASSLGVGHEAF
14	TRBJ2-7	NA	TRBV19	ASSRLAGGPSYEQY
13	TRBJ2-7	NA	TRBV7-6	ASSLAGQGIDEQY
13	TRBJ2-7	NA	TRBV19	ASSIRGQGNYEQY
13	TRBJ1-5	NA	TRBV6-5	ASSRDWGLNQPQH
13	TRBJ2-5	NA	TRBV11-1	ASSPDRAYQETQY
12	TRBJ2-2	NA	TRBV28	ASSLSQGSGELF
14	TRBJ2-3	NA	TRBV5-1	ASSPRTGDVTDTQY
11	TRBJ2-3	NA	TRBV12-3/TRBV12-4	ASSLRDRDTQY
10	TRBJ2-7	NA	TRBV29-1	SALPGGTEQY
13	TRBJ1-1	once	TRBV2	ASRYRGRWNTEAF
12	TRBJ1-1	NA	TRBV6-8	ASALVGRGTEAF
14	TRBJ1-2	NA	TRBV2	ASKGDRVPSNYGYT
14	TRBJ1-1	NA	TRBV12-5	ASGLEPLLGGTEAF
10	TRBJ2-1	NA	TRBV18	ASSPTGNEQF
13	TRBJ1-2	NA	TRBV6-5	ASSLPLRGNYGYT
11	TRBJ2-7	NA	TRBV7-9	ASSRELSGEQY
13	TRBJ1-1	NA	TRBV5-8	ASSGGPGLNTEAF
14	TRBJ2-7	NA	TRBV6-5	ASSYSPSRGSYEQY
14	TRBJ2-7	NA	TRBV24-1	ATSDFPDRGLYEQY
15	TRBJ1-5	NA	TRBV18	ASSPPGQGRSNQPQH
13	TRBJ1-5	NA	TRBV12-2	ASRLGTGGYQPQH
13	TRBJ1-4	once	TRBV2	ASRRQGTTNEKLF
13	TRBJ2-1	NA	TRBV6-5	ASSPTSLSMDEQF
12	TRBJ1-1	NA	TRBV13	ASSLTHREAEAF
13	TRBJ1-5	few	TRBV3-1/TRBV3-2	ASSQDVVVRSAQH
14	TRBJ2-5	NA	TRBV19	ASSTMTGSGGETQY
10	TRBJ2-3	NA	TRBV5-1	ASSVAADTQY
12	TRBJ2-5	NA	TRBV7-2	ASSLTTSKETQY